The sequence of this T cell receptor beta chain was determined in a study of blood T cell repertoires in COVID-19 (dated by TCRdb to 2020 to 2021). At the level of the whole study: Collaborator samples came from the United States, Italy and Spain and covered acute and convalescent phases of COVID-19. Nearly every sample came with metadata listing a de-identified subject ID, COVID-19 status, age in years and sex. Where available, HLA class I and class II types were obtained from metadata supplied by the sample provider rather than from assay-based typing. The prospective study material was composed of cDNA or gDNA derived from T cells, B-cell-depleted T cells, or PBMCs. The repertoires were released in a freely available public database intended as a resource for research on the immune response to SARS-CoV-2. Samples were obtained from the ongoing ImmuneRACE study (first 160 participants) and from 1,254 subjects provided by 6 global collaborators. The dataset comprised deeply sampled blood TCRbeta repertoires from subjects exposed to, actively infected with, or recovered from COVID-19. Beyond this particular receptor, the publication reports: How much clinical and demographic metadata was included differed by source and by participant, and the metadata was provided uncurated.

TCRbeta CDR3 regions were amplified from genomic DNA by means of the immunoSEQ Assay, a bias-controlled multiplex PCR. The paper's processing steps were these. Within the assay, amplification of reference gene primers was used to estimate how many nucleated cells each sample contained. Sequence reads were collapsed and filtered to measure the absolute abundance of every unique TCRbeta CDR3 rearrangement. For each sample, productive Simpson clonality was calculated as the square root of Simpson's diversity index across productive rearrangements. TCRdb holds this immuneACCESS table with in-frame rearrangements only. Some clones are missing; in checked studies, unresolved V genes explain under half, and the rest has no known cause. That table gives V, J and clone size, and the DNA gave D and trimming. Here the sample has around 72,000 clones; approximately 91% occur a single time. The biggest ten clones account for roughly 28% of the sample.

V is cut by 7 bases and J by 5 bases, and the space between the germline ends is 12 bases. The CDR3, from cysteine to phenylalanine, totals 12 residues. Only the CDR3 portion is preserved as DNA: 36 bases, with reading frame beginning at the first base. The CDR1 and CDR2 encoded by the germline V gene are SQVTM and ANQGSEA. Details on this clone: The target of this receptor is not known. No per-base quality is available; no much larger clone lies one base away.

The collaborating institutions used their own protocols to collect whole blood in K2EDTA tubes. For TCRbeta analysis, collaborators shipped samples in one of three forms: frozen whole blood, isolated PBMCs, or DNA extracted from either of those sample types. This receptor chain uses TRBV29-1 and TRBJ1-5; TRBD1 is a possible D gene, resting on 6 matching bases. The source of this sequence is a middle-aged man with acute or convalescent COVID-19. Specimen: peripheral blood. The DNA reads TGCAGCGGACAGTCAGGGGATCAGCCCCAGCATTTT. The encoded protein is CSGQSGDQPQHF.